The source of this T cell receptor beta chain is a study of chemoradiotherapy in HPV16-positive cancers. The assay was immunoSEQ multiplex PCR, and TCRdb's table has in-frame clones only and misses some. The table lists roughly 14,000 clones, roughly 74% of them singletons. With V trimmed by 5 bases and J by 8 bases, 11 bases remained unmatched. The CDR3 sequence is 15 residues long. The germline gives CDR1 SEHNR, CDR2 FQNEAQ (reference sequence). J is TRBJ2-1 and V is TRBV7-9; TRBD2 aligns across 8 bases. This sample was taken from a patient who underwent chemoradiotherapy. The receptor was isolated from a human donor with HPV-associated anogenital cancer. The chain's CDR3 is CASSTPGLGSYEQFF. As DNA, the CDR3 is TGTGCCAGCAGCACTCCGGGACTAGGATCGTATGAGCAGTTCTTC.